This T cell receptor beta chain is drawn from a study of cytomegalovirus exposure and HLA in healthy donors. Findings and caveats of the study: Later analysis demonstrated an association between a missense DCLRE1C variant and TCR beta V- and J-gene trimming. TRBV6-2, TRBV6-3 and some other V segments were unresolvable in 87-base-pair reads. Previous analysis showed most TCR beta V segments were productive about 90% or about 30% of the time. Sequencing artifact likely explains a cluster of highly shared sequence variants.

About this clone itself: As yet, its antigen is unknown.

The CDR3 spans 14 residues. After removal of 4 bases from V and 0 bases from J, the junction contained 4 bases not matched to a gene. Germline CDR1 is SGHNT and CDR2 is YYREEE (reference sequence). A multiplex PCR was run with 60 Vbeta primers and 13 Jbeta primers. Only in-frame clones appear in the TCRdb table, and some are missing; sequencing was by immunoSEQ multiplex PCR. The sample has 170,000 or so clones; approximately 86% are singletons. The chain combines TRBV5-4 with TRBJ2-7; 7 nucleotides agree with TRBD2. The specimen was PBMCs. The source is a woman between 18 and 30 years old in good health and CMV-seronegative. The CDR3 here is CASSPSGSSYEQYF. The DNA for the CDR3 is TGTGCCAGCAGCCCTAGCGGTAGCTCCTACGAGCAGTACTTC. Full variable domain (outside the CDR3, taken from reference TRBV5-4 and TRBJ2-7): ETGVTQSPTHLIKTRGQQVTLRCSSQSGHNTVSWYQQALGQGPQFIFQYYREEENGRGNFPPRFSGLQFPNYSSELNVNALELDDSALYLCASSPSGSSYEQYFGPGTRLTVT.